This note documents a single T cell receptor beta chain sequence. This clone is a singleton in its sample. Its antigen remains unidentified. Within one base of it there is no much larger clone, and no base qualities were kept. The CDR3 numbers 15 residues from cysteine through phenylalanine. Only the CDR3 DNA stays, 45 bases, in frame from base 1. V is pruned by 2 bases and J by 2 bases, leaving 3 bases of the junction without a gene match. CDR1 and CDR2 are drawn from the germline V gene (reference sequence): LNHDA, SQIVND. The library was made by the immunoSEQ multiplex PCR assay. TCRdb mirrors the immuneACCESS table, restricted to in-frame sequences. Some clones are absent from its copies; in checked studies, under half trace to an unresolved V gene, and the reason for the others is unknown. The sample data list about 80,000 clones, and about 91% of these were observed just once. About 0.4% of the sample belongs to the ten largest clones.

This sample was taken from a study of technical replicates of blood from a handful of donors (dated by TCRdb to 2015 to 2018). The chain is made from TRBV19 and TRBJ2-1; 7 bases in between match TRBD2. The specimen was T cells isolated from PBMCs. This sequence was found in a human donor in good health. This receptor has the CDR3 CASSILAETYNEQFF. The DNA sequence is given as TGTGCCAGTAGTATACTAGCGGAGACCTACAATGAGCAGTTCTTC.